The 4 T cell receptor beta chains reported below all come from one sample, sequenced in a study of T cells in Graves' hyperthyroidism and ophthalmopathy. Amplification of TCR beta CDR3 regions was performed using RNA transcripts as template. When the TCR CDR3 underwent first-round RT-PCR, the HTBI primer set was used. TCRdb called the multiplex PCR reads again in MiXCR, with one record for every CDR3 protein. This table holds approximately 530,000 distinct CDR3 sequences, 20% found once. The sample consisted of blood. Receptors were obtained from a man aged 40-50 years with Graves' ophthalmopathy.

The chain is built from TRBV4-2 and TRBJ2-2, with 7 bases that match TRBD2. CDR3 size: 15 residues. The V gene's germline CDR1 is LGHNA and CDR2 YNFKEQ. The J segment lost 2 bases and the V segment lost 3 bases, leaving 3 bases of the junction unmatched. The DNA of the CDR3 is TGTGCCAGCAGCCAGGAGCGGGGTAACACCGGGGAGCTGTTTTTT. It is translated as CASSQERGNTGELFF.

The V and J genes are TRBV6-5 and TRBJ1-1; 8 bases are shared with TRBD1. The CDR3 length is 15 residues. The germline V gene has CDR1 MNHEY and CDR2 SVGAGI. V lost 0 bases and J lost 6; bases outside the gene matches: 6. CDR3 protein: CASSYSDRDDAEAFF. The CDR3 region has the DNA TGTGCCAGCAGTTACTCGGACAGGGACGACGCTGAAGCTTTCTTT.

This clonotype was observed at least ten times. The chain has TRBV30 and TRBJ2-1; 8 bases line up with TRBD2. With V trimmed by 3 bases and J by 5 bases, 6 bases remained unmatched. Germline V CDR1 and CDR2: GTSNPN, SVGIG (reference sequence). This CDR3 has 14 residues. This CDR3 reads CAWRFSGSNNEQFF. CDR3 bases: TGTGCCTGGAGGTTCAGCGGGAGCAACAATGAGCAGTTCTTC.

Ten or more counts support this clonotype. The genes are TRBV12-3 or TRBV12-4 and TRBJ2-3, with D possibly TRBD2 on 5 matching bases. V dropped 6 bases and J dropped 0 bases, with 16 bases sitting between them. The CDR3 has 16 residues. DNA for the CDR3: TGTGCCAGCAGCCCCGGAGCGGTCCCTAGCACAGATACGCAGTATTTT. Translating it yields CASSPGAVPSTDTQYF.